This TCR beta chain was obtained from a study of cytomegalovirus exposure and HLA in healthy donors. Whole-study findings and limits: Versus the roughly 670-donor mean, an Asian-associated ancestry cluster reportedly showed fewer N-insertions in a later analysis. Follow-up analysis later connected one missense variant in DCLRE1C with trimming of TCR beta V- and J-genes. It was assumed in the presence/absence analyses that sequencing depth was roughly uniform across donors.

To note about this clone: Its antigen is currently unknown.

The CDR3 covers 14 residues. Germline loops: CDR1 SGHRS, CDR2 YFSETQ. Trimming pared 1 base from V and 0 bases from J, leaving 5 bases between. The PCR had 60 Vbeta and 13 Jbeta primers. Sequencing used immunoSEQ multiplex PCR; TCRdb keeps in-frame clones, though not all of them. Here the sample spans about 95,000 clones, 76% being singletons. The receptor's source is a man aged 25-40 years in good health and CMV-seropositive. The sequenced material came from PBMCs. V is TRBV5-1 and J is TRBJ1-3; D call uncertain. The CDR3 protein is CASSLTSSGNTIYF. The CDR3 bases are TGCGCCAGCAGCTTGACCAGCTCTGGAAACACCATATATTTT.